This T cell receptor beta chain derives from a study of shared clonotypes between healthy human individuals. All donors were healthy HIV-negative adults lacking recent acute infections or vaccinations. Only in-frame clones appear in the TCRdb table, and some are missing; sequencing was by immunoSEQ multiplex PCR. The table shows 850,000 to 1,100,000 clones, with 70% to 85% occurring only once. In regard to this clone: The antigen remains unidentified.

The CDR3 spans 16 residues. Germline V gene lookup returns CDR1 KGHSH and CDR2 LQKENI. V was pared by 3 bases and J by 3 bases, with 10 bases of the junction left unmatched. Overall study results and limits: Clonotypes which were not shared had lower generation probabilities than clonotypes that all four donors shared. Estimated clonotype richness was generally higher in naive than memory subsets.

The TCR sequence derives from a man between 18 and 29 years old in good health. Some clones in this sample may be carry-over from other donors' samples. Material: memory CD4+ T cells from PBMCs. Subset here: CD45RA-negative fraction. The chain has TRBV18 and TRBJ2-7; TRBD2 agrees at 8 bases. The CDR3, as DNA: TGTGCCAGCTCACCCTCGCCCAGCGGGGGAAACTACGAGCAGTACTTC. Protein: CASSPSPSGGNYEQYF.